A single sample gave rise to the 11 T cell receptor beta chains below, sequenced in a study of cytomegalovirus exposure and HLA in healthy donors. Use of 60 Vbeta and 13 Jbeta primers characterized the PCR. Here immunoSEQ multiplex PCR was the method, and the copy in TCRdb shows in-frame clones only, minus some. The table lists 150,000 to 200,000 clones, about 80% of them singletons, with 2% to 2.5% in the top ten. The sequencing input was PBMCs. These receptors all come from a woman between 50 and 59 years old in good health and CMV-seronegative.

This clone was seen once. The CDR3 reads CASSFTGYSNQPQHF. CDR3 in DNA: TGTGCCAGCAGTTTCACAGGATATAGCAATCAGCCCCAGCATTTT. J is TRBJ1-5 and V is TRBV27, with D possibly matching TRBD1 (5 bases). V dropped 3 bases and J dropped 0 bases, with 9 bases sitting between them. Looked up from germline, CDR1 is MNHEY and CDR2 is SMNVEV (reference sequence). The CDR3 extends over 15 amino acids.

The chain combines TRBV7-9 with TRBJ1-6; D is unclear. CDR1 and CDR2 from the germline V gene are SEHNR and FQNEAQ (reference sequence). CDR3 length: 16 amino acids. Trimming stripped 1 base from V and 7 bases from J, with 14 bases between. The CDR3 spells CASSLGEGIRNSPLHF. The CDR3, as DNA: TGTGCCAGCAGCTTAGGGGAGGGTATCCGGAATTCACCCCTCCACTTT.

The genes are TRBV2 and TRBJ1-5; 7 nucleotides agree with TRBD1. The junction had 6 bases not matched to a gene; V was cut back by 4 bases and J by 6 bases. Germline V lookup: CDR1 SNHLY, CDR2 FYNNEI. The CDR3 is 14 amino acids. This CDR3 reads CASSGVTGTQPQHF. The CDR3 DNA is TGTGCCAGCAGTGGGGTGACAGGGACTCAGCCCCAGCATTTT.

This rearrangement joins TRBV5-1 to TRBJ1-4; TRBD1 matches at 7 bases. Looked up from germline, CDR1 is SGHRS and CDR2 is YFSETQ. Trimming cost V 5 bases and J 6 bases; bases outside gene matches: 4. The CDR3 has 13 amino acids. In DNA, the CDR3 is TGCGCCAGCAGTCCGACAGGGTATGAAAAACTGTTTTTT. Translating gives CASSPTGYEKLFF.

The V gene is TRBV19, the J gene TRBJ2-3; 7 bases are a match to TRBD2. The length of the CDR3 is 17 residues. Germline trimming cut 9 bases from V and 2 bases from J; bases unmatched to any gene: 17. Germline loops: CDR1 LNHDA, CDR2 SQIVND (reference sequence). CDR3 residues: CASATWGGPGATDTQYF. Here the CDR3 DNA reads TGTGCCAGCGCGACCTGGGGAGGGCCCGGGGCCACAGATACGCAGTATTTT.

This CDR3 reads CAWSGQGNSDGYTF. CDR3 DNA: TGTGCCTGGAGTGGACAGGGGAATTCGGATGGCTACACCTTC. This chain connects TRBV30 to TRBJ1-2; 8 bases map to TRBD1. This CDR3 is 14 amino acids long. Germline V gives CDR1 GTSNPN, CDR2 SVGIG (reference sequence). V gave up 1 base and J gave up 6 bases; unmatched junction bases: 7.

This rearrangement joins TRBV27 to TRBJ1-5; 8 bases fit TRBD1. CDR3 length: 14 amino acids. Germline V gives CDR1 MNHEY, CDR2 SMNVEV (reference sequence). Unmatched junction bases numbered 3, after V lost 3 bases and J lost 5 bases. Here the CDR3 DNA reads TGTGCCAGCAGTTTGACAGGGGTTTATCAGCCCCAGCATTTT. It codes for CASSLTGVYQPQHF.

CDR3 loop: CASSLASSGNTIYF. For the CDR3, the DNA is TGCGCCAGCAGCTTGGCATCCTCTGGAAACACCATATATTTT. This rearrangement joins TRBV5-1 to TRBJ1-3; the D is unclear. This CDR3 has 14 residues. Trimming took 0 bases from V and 0 from J, leaving 4 bases between them. In germline, CDR1 is SGHRS, CDR2 YFSETQ.

The V gene is TRBV9, the J gene TRBJ2-7, with 9 bases matching TRBD2. This CDR3 has 16 residues. Germline V gene data show CDR1 as SGDLS and CDR2 as YYNGEE. With V trimmed by 4 bases and J by 2 bases, 10 bases remained unmatched. In DNA form, the CDR3 reads TGTGCCAGCAGCCCGCGGGGGGGTTTCATCCCCTACGAGCAGTACTTC. Its protein product is CASSPRGGFIPYEQYF.

J is TRBJ2-1 and V is TRBV4-3, with D perhaps matching TRBD2 (5 bases). The CDR3 extends over 15 amino acids. The ends were cut back, 0 bases at V and 3 bases at J, with 9 bases in the middle. Per germline, CDR1 LGHNA and CDR2 YSLEER. The chain's CDR3 is CASSQDWGVYNEQFF. CDR3 DNA: TGCGCCAGCAGCCAAGATTGGGGAGTCTACAATGAGCAGTTCTTC.

J is TRBJ2-1 and V is TRBV5-1; 10 nucleotides match TRBD2. The germline V gene has CDR1 SGHRS and CDR2 YFSETQ. The CDR3 has 15 residues. With 0 bases clipped from V and 10 bases from J, the junction kept 7 bases outside the gene matches. The CDR3 loop is CASSLVEAGGREQFF. The CDR3 bases are TGCGCCAGCAGCTTGGTGGAAGCGGGGGGGCGAGAGCAGTTCTTC. Combining the CDR3 with reference TRBV5-1 and TRBJ2-1 gives the whole variable domain KAGVTQTPRYLIKTRGQQVTLSCSPISGHRSVSWYQQTPGQGLQFLFEYFSETQRNKGNFPGRFSGRQFSNSRSEMNVSTLELGDSALYLCASSLVEAGGREQFFGPGTRLTVL.